These 8 T cell receptor beta chains were all obtained from the same sample, sequenced in a study of T cells in Graves' hyperthyroidism and ophthalmopathy (dated by TCRdb to between 2017 and 2020). The library was made by multiplex PCR. The sequencer listed for this sample is Illumina HiSeq 2000. TCR beta CDR3 regions were amplified from RNA transcripts. The first round of RT-PCR for the TCR CDR3 was performed with the HTBI primer set and the Qiagen OneStep RT-PCR kit. TCRdb handled the public reads itself, with Q25 trimming in fastp and clone calling in MiXCR, and kept productive beta chains. Rows with a matching CDR3 protein are joined into one entry that keeps the most common DNA and genes. Across this sample there are 750,000 to 900,000 distinct CDR3 sequences, with about 38% seen only once. The ten most abundant clones make up over 8% of the sample. The sequenced sample consisted of blood. These receptors all stem from a young man with Graves' hyperthyroidism.

This clonotype came up many times. The V gene is TRBV29-1, the J gene TRBJ1-2; D is perhaps TRBD1 (6 bases). V was shortened by 3 bases and J by 1 base, with 12 bases between the two germline ends. This CDR3 is 14 amino acids long. The germline gives CDR1 SQVTM, CDR2 ANQGSEA. The CDR3 nucleotides read TGCAGCGTTGAGGGGGGGGCGGATAACTATGGCTACACCTTC. Translated: CSVEGGADNYGYTF.

V usage is TRBV11-2 and J usage is TRBJ2-5; D may match TRBD1 or TRBD2 (5 bases each). The length of the CDR3 is 15 residues. Germline-derived CDR1 and CDR2 are SGHAT and FQNNGV. Trimming cost V 0 bases and J 4 bases, with 12 bases left between them. CDR3 DNA: TGTGCCAGCAGCTTAGATATGGGGGTGAGAGAGACCCAGTACTTC. It encodes CASSLDMGVRETQYF.

This clonotype was picked up many times. This chain's CDR3 is CASGRSPLETQYF. CDR3 sequence (DNA): TGTGCCAGCGGTCGTTCCCCACTAGAGACCCAGTACTTC. The V and J genes are TRBV10-3 and TRBJ2-5; D remains ambiguous. The CDR3 has 13 residues. With 10 bases removed from V and 4 bases from J, the gap between germline ends came to 16 bases. From germline, CDR1 is ENHRY and CDR2 SYGVKD.

This clonotype came up a few times. V gene TRBV10-3 combines with J gene TRBJ2-5, with D tentatively TRBD2 (9 bases). The length of the CDR3 is 17 residues. V was pared by 2 bases and J by 4 bases, with 20 bases between. Germline lookup yields CDR1 ENHRY and CDR2 SYGVKD. CDR3 sequence (DNA): TGTGCCATCAGTGAGCGGCCTAGCGGGACAGGAGGAGAGACCCAGTACTTC. Protein sequence: CAISERPSGTGGETQYF.

The CDR3 DNA is TGTGCCACCAGCAGTTTATCGGGGACAGATCAGCCCCAGCATTTT. It is translated as CATSSLSGTDQPQHF. The chain is built from TRBV15 and TRBJ1-5, with 7 bases fitting TRBD1. Germline V gene sequence: CDR1 LNHNV, CDR2 YYDKDF (reference sequence). This CDR3 is built from 15 residues. V shed 3 bases, J shed 5 bases, and the junction held 7 bases outside the gene matches.

This clonotype appeared many times. Here the CDR3 DNA reads TGCAGCGTTGGGCGGGAGAACACTGAAGCTTTCTTT. Translation gives CSVGRENTEAFF. The chain links TRBV29-1 to TRBJ1-1; D not resolved. This CDR3 region has 12 residues. Germline V CDR1 and CDR2: SQVTM, ANQGSEA. Trimming took off 4 bases at V and 1 base at J, with 7 bases between the two ends.

This clonotype showed up many times. V and J are TRBV7-6 and TRBJ1-3; D unclear. This CDR3 contains 10 residues. CDR1 is SGHVS, CDR2 FNYEAQ, per germline. The germline V and J ends were trimmed by 8 bases and 7 bases, with 6 bases remaining between them. CDR3 sequence (DNA): TGTGCCAGCGGCGGTAACACCATATATTTT. Its translation is CASGGNTIYF.

In this sample, this clonotype turned up a few times. The rearrangement joins TRBV19 to TRBJ2-7; D unclear. The germline V gene has CDR1 LNHDA and CDR2 SQIVND (reference sequence). Trimming pared 10 bases from V and 2 bases from J, leaving 12 bases between. The CDR3 has 12 amino acids. This CDR3 reads CATSRSPYEQYF. The DNA of the CDR3 is TGTGCCACCTCGAGGAGTCCCTACGAGCAGTACTTC.